These 15 T cell receptor beta chains share one sample of origin, sequenced in a study of CD8 T cells in ankylosing spondylitis. Study observations and caveats: One TCR beta motif, made up of roughly eight highly homologous variants, appeared characteristic of ankylosing spondylitis blood.

TCRdb recomputed calls from the 5' RACE reads with MiXCR, one row per CDR3 protein. The sample lists around 490,000 distinct CDR3 sequences; about 5% were seen once. The antigens for these receptors are not known. The specimen was blood, either unsorted or a sorted T cell fraction (not recorded which). The source is a male donor with ankylosing spondylitis.

Many counts were recorded for this clonotype. The gene calls are TRBV6-1 and TRBJ2-7; TRBD1 is a possible D gene (6 bases). V dropped 4 bases and J dropped 2 bases, with 15 bases sitting between them. CDR3 length: 15 residues. Germline V gene lookup returns CDR1 MNHNS and CDR2 SASEGT. The CDR3 is CASSASGTMAYEQYF. CDR3 nucleotides: TGTGCCAGCAGTGCCTCCGGGACAATGGCCTACGAGCAGTACTTC.

There are many counts of this clonotype. CDR3 sequence (DNA): TGTGCCAGCAGTCGATCCATCACAGATACGCAGTATTTT. As protein: CASSRSITDTQYF. V usage is TRBV27 and J usage is TRBJ2-3; D is uncertain. With 5 bases removed from V and 2 bases from J, the gap between germline ends came to 8 bases. The CDR3 has 13 amino acids. Germline-derived CDR1 and CDR2 are MNHEY and SMNVEV (reference sequence).

This clonotype was seen ten or more times. This chain connects TRBV27 to TRBJ1-1, with unresolved D. V was clipped by 5 bases and J by 0 bases, with 7 bases between them. Germline CDR1 MNHEY, CDR2 SMNVEV (reference sequence). The CDR3 is 13 residues long. The CDR3 spells CASSQEVNTEAFF. The CDR3 region has the DNA TGTGCCAGCAGTCAGGAAGTGAACACTGAAGCTTTCTTT.

This clonotype was seen ten or more times. The chain couples TRBV12-3 or TRBV12-4 to TRBJ1-1, with D possibly being TRBD1 (6 bases). The V and J ends lost 7 bases and 4 bases respectively, with 10 bases between them. The CDR3 contains 12 residues. The CDR3 bases are TGTGCCAGCAAGGGGGTGGGCACTGAAGCTTTCTTT. This gives the protein CASKGVGTEAFF.

This clonotype was counted at least ten times. The genes are TRBV20-1 and TRBJ2-4; 9 nucleotides match TRBD2. The CDR3 covers 13 residues. Trimming cost V 5 bases and J 7 bases; bases outside gene matches: 6. Looked up from germline, CDR1 is DFQATT and CDR2 is SNEGSKA (reference sequence). CDR3 in amino acids: CSAPRGTSNIQYF. The CDR3 DNA reads as TGCAGTGCTCCCCGGGGGACTAGCAACATTCAGTACTTC.

This clonotype was observed many times. The chain carries TRBV29-1 and TRBJ2-4; D uncertain. The CDR3 covers 12 residues. CDR1 and CDR2 from the germline V gene are SQVTM and ANQGSEA. V was trimmed by 0 bases and J by 8 bases, leaving 8 bases between them. This chain's CDR3 is CSVEDLFYIQYF. In DNA form, the CDR3 reads TGCAGCGTTGAAGATCTGTTTTACATTCAGTACTTC.

This clonotype was recorded many times. The rearrangement uses TRBV20-1 and TRBJ2-7; a possible D gene is TRBD1 (5 bases). The CDR3 covers 14 residues. With 3 bases removed from V and 0 bases from J, the gap between germline ends came to 12 bases. CDR1 DFQATT and CDR2 SNEGSKA come from the germline V gene (reference sequence). CDR3 amino acids: CSASPRVSSYEQYF. The CDR3 nucleotides read TGCAGTGCTAGCCCCAGGGTGAGCTCCTACGAGCAGTACTTC.

This clonotype has a count of ten or more. The gene calls are TRBV3-1 and TRBJ1-2; possible D gene TRBD1, 5 bases. The germline V and J ends were trimmed by 1 base and 2 bases, with 11 bases remaining between them. There are 15 residues in the CDR3. CDR1 LGHDT and CDR2 YNNKEL come from the germline V gene (reference sequence). The CDR3 coding sequence is TGTGCCAGCAGCCAAGGCGCAGGGAGGAACTATGGCTACACCTTC. The encoded protein is CASSQGAGRNYGYTF.

This clonotype was picked up many times. V usage is TRBV7-9 and J usage is TRBJ1-1, with 7 bases lining up with TRBD1. CDR1 SEHNR and CDR2 FQNEAQ come from the germline V gene (reference sequence). The CDR3 loop spans 13 amino acids. J gave up 1 base and V 5 bases, and 1 base lay outside the gene matches. CDR3 sequence reads: CASSPGGNTEAFF. The CDR3 region has the DNA TGTGCCAGCAGCCCAGGGGGGAACACTGAAGCTTTCTTT. The full variable domain, in which reference TRBV7-9 and TRBJ1-1 provide the parts outside the CDR3, is DTGVSQNPRHKITKRGQNVTFRCDPISEHNRLYWYRQTLGQGPEFLTYFQNEAQLEKSRLLSDRFSAERPKGSFSTLEIQRTEQGDSAMYLCASSPGGNTEAFFGQGTRLTVV.

This clonotype was observed many times. V is TRBV5-1 and J is TRBJ2-3; D perhaps matches TRBD1 (6 bases). CDR1 SGHRS and CDR2 YFSETQ come from the germline V gene. This CDR3 is 15 amino acids long. Trimming removed 1 base from V and 4 bases from J, with 13 bases in between. Here the CDR3 DNA reads TGCGCCAGCAGCTTGTCCCCCAGGGGCCCAGATACGCAGTATTTT. Its protein product is CASSLSPRGPDTQYF.

This clonotype was detected ten times or more. The chain couples TRBV27 to TRBJ1-2; D is unclear. This CDR3 has 13 residues. Germline V gene data show CDR1 as MNHEY and CDR2 as SMNVEV (reference sequence). V was pared by 7 bases and J by 0 bases, with 9 bases between. CDR3 nucleotides: TGTGCCAGCAAAGAGGGATCTAACTATGGCTACACCTTC. Translated: CASKEGSNYGYTF.

This clonotype was picked up many times. The CDR3 DNA follows: TGCGCCAGCAGCTTGGCGCAGAACACTGAAGCTTTCTTT. It specifies CASSLAQNTEAFF. V and J are TRBV5-1 and TRBJ1-1; unclear D gene. Germline-derived CDR1 and CDR2 are SGHRS and YFSETQ. This CDR3 has 13 residues. With 0 bases removed from V and 1 base from J, the gap between germline ends came to 4 bases.

In this sample, this clonotype turned up many times. The chain uses TRBV7-9 and TRBJ2-1; no definite D call. The V end was cut by 3 bases, the J end by 7 bases, with 16 bases between. The CDR3 extends over 15 amino acids. The V gene's germline CDR1 is SEHNR and CDR2 FQNEAQ (reference sequence). CDR3 sequence reads: CASSFKSKPPNEQFF. CDR3 DNA: TGTGCCAGCAGCTTCAAGTCCAAACCCCCTAATGAGCAGTTCTTC.

The sample holds many counts of this clonotype. The V and J genes are TRBV5-1 and TRBJ2-4, with D hard to call. Trimming left V 0 bases short and J 3 bases short, with 13 bases between. There are 16 residues in the CDR3. Germline V gene lookup returns CDR1 SGHRS and CDR2 YFSETQ. CDR3 sequence reads: CASSLEPLKGKNIQYF. CDR3 nucleotide sequence: TGCGCCAGCAGCTTGGAGCCTCTTAAGGGCAAAAACATTCAGTACTTC.

This clonotype was seen repeatedly, ten times or more. V is TRBV9 and J is TRBJ2-7; D uncertain. Looked up from germline, CDR1 is SGDLS and CDR2 is YYNGEE. The length of the CDR3 is 16 residues. Trimming cost V 4 bases and J 3 bases, with 20 bases left between them. DNA for the CDR3: TGTGCCAGCAGCCCATGGACCAGCCAGAGAGTCTACGAGCAGTACTTC. It translates to CASSPWTSQRVYEQYF.